Listed below are T cell receptor beta chains from one sample, sequenced in a study of identical twins. TCRdb reprocessed the 5' RACE reads via MiXCR and lists one record per CDR3 protein. The sample records around 1.7 million distinct CDR3 sequences, less than 40% being singletons. The specimen was cord blood. The receptors derive from a newborn girl in good health. CDR3s include the opening cysteine and the closing phenylalanine or tryptophan. The order of the fields is J gene, clone size, V gene, CDR3 length, D gene, CDR3 DNA, CDR3 protein. The D gene is left open where the match is weak. Size is stated for part of the rows, as once, few or many counts, or as a class when the clone is expanded.

J gene: TRBJ1-1; clone size: once; V gene: TRBV20-1; CDR3 length: 14; D gene: TRBD1; CDR3 DNA: TGCAGTGCTACCCAGGACAGGCGGAACACTGAAGCTTTCTTT; CDR3 protein: CSATQDRRNTEAFF
J gene: TRBJ2-5; clone size: many; V gene: TRBV13; CDR3 length: 13; D gene: -; CDR3 DNA: TGTGCCAGCAGCTTATGGTCAGGAGAGACCCAGTACTTC; CDR3 protein: CASSLWSGETQYF
J gene: TRBJ2-7; clone size: few; V gene: TRBV21-1; CDR3 length: 13; D gene: -; CDR3 DNA: TGTGCCAGCGCCTCATGGCCTCTCTACGAGCAGTACTTC; CDR3 protein: CASASWPLYEQYF
J gene: TRBJ2-3; clone size: many; V gene: TRBV4-2; CDR3 length: 12; D gene: -; CDR3 DNA: TGTGCCAGCAGCCAAGTTTCAGATACGCAGTATTTT; CDR3 protein: CASSQVSDTQYF
J gene: TRBJ1-2; clone size: few; V gene: TRBV4-2; CDR3 length: 13; D gene: -; CDR3 DNA: TGTGCCAGCAGCCAAGATGGGGGAGGGGGCTACACCTTC; CDR3 protein: CASSQDGGGGYTF
J gene: TRBJ2-7; clone size: -; V gene: TRBV20-1; CDR3 length: 15; D gene: TRBD2; CDR3 DNA: TGCAGTGCTAGAGTTGGCGGGAGAGGTCCCAATGAGCAGTACTTC; CDR3 protein: CSARVGGRGPNEQYF
J gene: TRBJ2-3; clone size: few; V gene: TRBV18; CDR3 length: 17; D gene: TRBD1; CDR3 DNA: TGTGCCAGCTCACCCCGAAGGGGGCAGGGGCTCACAGATACGCAGTATTTT; CDR3 protein: CASSPRRGQGLTDTQYF
J gene: TRBJ2-3; clone size: few; V gene: TRBV11-2; CDR3 length: 15; D gene: -; CDR3 DNA: TGTGCCAGCAGCTTACTCTCGCGGGGCACAGATACGCAGTATTTT; CDR3 protein: CASSLLSRGTDTQYF
J gene: TRBJ2-3; clone size: -; V gene: TRBV12-3/TRBV12-4; CDR3 length: 16; D gene: TRBD2; CDR3 DNA: TGTGCCAGCACCCCCAGGACTAGCGGTAACACAGATACGCAGTATTTT; CDR3 protein: CASTPRTSGNTDTQYF
J gene: TRBJ2-5; clone size: few; V gene: TRBV7-2; CDR3 length: 16; D gene: TRBD2; CDR3 DNA: TGTGCCAGCAGCTTATGGCTAGCGGGGTACCAAGAGACCCAGTACTTC; CDR3 protein: CASSLWLAGYQETQYF
J gene: TRBJ1-1; clone size: -; V gene: TRBV4-1; CDR3 length: 14; D gene: -; CDR3 DNA: TGCGTCAGCAGCCCCCAACGGGGGGGTCTCGGAGCTTTCTTT; CDR3 protein: CVSSPQRGGLGAFF
J gene: TRBJ1-2; clone size: few; V gene: TRBV27; CDR3 length: 13; D gene: -; CDR3 DNA: TGTGCCAGCAGTCCGCAGGCTTTTTATGGCTACACCTTC; CDR3 protein: CASSPQAFYGYTF
J gene: TRBJ2-3; clone size: few; V gene: TRBV24-1; CDR3 length: 15; D gene: TRBD1; CDR3 DNA: TGTGCCACCAGTCCGGACAGGGCCCCCACAGATACGCAGTATTTT; CDR3 protein: CATSPDRAPTDTQYF
J gene: TRBJ1-2; clone size: -; V gene: TRBV6-2/TRBV6-3; CDR3 length: 13; D gene: -; CDR3 DNA: TGTGCCAGCAGTACGGCGGGGGCAGGTGGCTACACCTTC; CDR3 protein: CASSTAGAGGYTF
J gene: TRBJ2-3; clone size: -; V gene: TRBV3-1; CDR3 length: 16; D gene: TRBD2; CDR3 DNA: TGTGCCAGCGGCCAAGGGTTAGCGGGGGGCGCAGATACGCAGTATTTT; CDR3 protein: CASGQGLAGGADTQYF
J gene: TRBJ2-3; clone size: once; V gene: TRBV20-1; CDR3 length: 15; D gene: -; CDR3 DNA: TGCAGTGCAATCACCTGGGGGATTAGCACAGATACGCAGTATTTT; CDR3 protein: CSAITWGISTDTQYF
J gene: TRBJ2-1; clone size: -; V gene: TRBV9; CDR3 length: 12; D gene: -; CDR3 DNA: TGTGCCAGCAGCGTAAACCAAGAGACCCAGTTCTTC; CDR3 protein: CASSVNQETQFF
J gene: TRBJ1-1; clone size: -; V gene: TRBV20-1; CDR3 length: 12; D gene: -; CDR3 DNA: TGCAGATGCGGGCTTCGGAACACTGAAGCTTTCTTT; CDR3 protein: CRCGLRNTEAFF
J gene: TRBJ2-3; clone size: -; V gene: TRBV20-1; CDR3 length: 13; D gene: -; CDR3 DNA: TGCAGTGCCCACGGCTCCTTCACAGATACGCAGTATTTT; CDR3 protein: CSAHGSFTDTQYF
J gene: TRBJ2-5; clone size: few; V gene: TRBV5-4; CDR3 length: 14; D gene: -; CDR3 DNA: TGTGCCAGCAGCTTGGGTCCCAGGGAAGAGACCCAGTACTTC; CDR3 protein: CASSLGPREETQYF
J gene: TRBJ2-5; clone size: once; V gene: TRBV20-1; CDR3 length: 16; D gene: -; CDR3 DNA: TGCAGTGCTAGAGATCTTAGGGACCTACGCCAAGAGACCCAGTACTTC; CDR3 protein: CSARDLRDLRQETQYF
J gene: TRBJ1-4; clone size: -; V gene: TRBV5-1; CDR3 length: 16; D gene: TRBD1; CDR3 DNA: TGCGCCAGCAGCGAAGGCCAGGGGGCTGGTAATGAAAAACTGTTTTTT; CDR3 protein: CASSEGQGAGNEKLFF
J gene: TRBJ2-7; clone size: -; V gene: TRBV5-4; CDR3 length: 16; D gene: -; CDR3 DNA: TGTGCCAGCAGCTTCGCCCCCTCTTGGTCCTCCTACGAGCAGTACTTC; CDR3 protein: CASSFAPSWSSYEQYF
J gene: TRBJ2-5; clone size: few; V gene: TRBV27; CDR3 length: 15; D gene: -; CDR3 DNA: TGTGCCAGCAGCCCTAACAAGGCGGGAAGCGAGACCCAGTACTTC; CDR3 protein: CASSPNKAGSETQYF
J gene: TRBJ1-5; clone size: few; V gene: TRBV20-1; CDR3 length: 13; D gene: TRBD1; CDR3 DNA: TGCAGTGCTCAACAGGGGGCTGGTCAGCCCCAGCATTTT; CDR3 protein: CSAQQGAGQPQHF
J gene: TRBJ2-3; clone size: -; V gene: TRBV11-2; CDR3 length: 17; D gene: -; CDR3 DNA: TGTGCCAGCAGCAAAATGGCGCGGAGCGGGAGCACAGATACGCAGTATTTT; CDR3 protein: CASSKMARSGSTDTQYF
J gene: TRBJ2-3; clone size: many; V gene: TRBV7-2; CDR3 length: 14; D gene: -; CDR3 DNA: TGTGCCAGCAACTCAAGACTAGTTCAGGGTACGCAGTATTTT; CDR3 protein: CASNSRLVQGTQYF
J gene: TRBJ2-7; clone size: -; V gene: TRBV5-4; CDR3 length: 16; D gene: TRBD2; CDR3 DNA: TGTGCCAGCAGCGCTTTACTAGCGAGCTCCTACAATGAGCAGTACTTC; CDR3 protein: CASSALLASSYNEQYF
J gene: TRBJ1-2; clone size: -; V gene: TRBV2; CDR3 length: 11; D gene: -; CDR3 DNA: TGTGCCAGCAGACAGTCCGCGGGCTACACCTTC; CDR3 protein: CASRQSAGYTF
J gene: TRBJ2-1; clone size: few; V gene: TRBV2; CDR3 length: 18; D gene: TRBD1; CDR3 DNA: TGTGCCAGCAGTGAAGCAAAGACTCCGGGACAGAGTGACAATGAGCAGTTCTTC; CDR3 protein: CASSEAKTPGQSDNEQFF
J gene: TRBJ2-7; clone size: few; V gene: TRBV28; CDR3 length: 13; D gene: -; CDR3 DNA: TGTGCCAGCAGTATACAGGGTAGGGATGAGCAGTACTTC; CDR3 protein: CASSIQGRDEQYF
J gene: TRBJ2-1; clone size: few; V gene: TRBV10-3; CDR3 length: 16; D gene: TRBD1; CDR3 DNA: TGTGCCATCAGTCCCGGGACAGGGTTCACCTACAATGAGCAGTTCTTC; CDR3 protein: CAISPGTGFTYNEQFF
J gene: TRBJ2-7; clone size: -; V gene: TRBV5-5; CDR3 length: 17; D gene: -; CDR3 DNA: TGTGCCAGCAGCGGGCTAGCAAACGTAGCTCGTAACTACGAGCAGTACTTC; CDR3 protein: CASSGLANVARNYEQYF
J gene: TRBJ2-7; clone size: many; V gene: TRBV29-1; CDR3 length: 14; D gene: TRBD2; CDR3 DNA: TGCAGCGTTGAGAATGGAGCGGGGCGGAACGAGCAGTACTTC; CDR3 protein: CSVENGAGRNEQYF
J gene: TRBJ2-2; clone size: -; V gene: TRBV11-2; CDR3 length: 15; D gene: TRBD1; CDR3 DNA: TGTGCCAGCAGCTTTAAGACAGGGGCGTTAGGGGAGCTGTTTTTT; CDR3 protein: CASSFKTGALGELFF
J gene: TRBJ2-5; clone size: -; V gene: TRBV2; CDR3 length: 14; D gene: TRBD2; CDR3 DNA: TGTGCCAGCAGTGATGCTAGCGGGGGGGCGACCCAGTACTTC; CDR3 protein: CASSDASGGATQYF
J gene: TRBJ2-1; clone size: -; V gene: TRBV30; CDR3 length: 13; D gene: -; CDR3 DNA: TGTGCCTGGAGTGGGACATCCTACAATGAGCAGTTCTTC; CDR3 protein: CAWSGTSYNEQFF
J gene: TRBJ2-1; clone size: once; V gene: TRBV9; CDR3 length: 18; D gene: TRBD2; CDR3 DNA: TGTGCCAGCAGCGTAGCTACATTACTAGCGGGGGGGCACAATGAGCAGTTCTTC; CDR3 protein: CASSVATLLAGGHNEQFF
J gene: TRBJ2-7; clone size: -; V gene: TRBV20-1; CDR3 length: 15; D gene: -; CDR3 DNA: TGCAGTGCTAGAGGAAGGTGGAGGAGGTGGAACATTCACTACTTC; CDR3 protein: CSARGRWRRWNIHYF
J gene: TRBJ1-1; clone size: few; V gene: TRBV12-3/TRBV12-4; CDR3 length: 17; D gene: -; CDR3 DNA: TGTGCCAGCAGTTTACTTCGCAGGGTACAAGAGAACACTGAAGCTTTCTTT; CDR3 protein: CASSLLRRVQENTEAFF
J gene: TRBJ1-1; clone size: -; V gene: TRBV12-3/TRBV12-4; CDR3 length: 12; D gene: -; CDR3 DNA: TGTGCCAGCAGTTTCCGACAGGATTTGGCTTTCTTT; CDR3 protein: CASSFRQDLAFF
J gene: TRBJ2-1; clone size: few; V gene: TRBV4-2; CDR3 length: 15; D gene: -; CDR3 DNA: TGTGCCAGCAGCCAAGGGGCCAGGGAGTACAATGAGCAGTTCTTC; CDR3 protein: CASSQGAREYNEQFF
J gene: TRBJ1-1; clone size: -; V gene: TRBV7-9; CDR3 length: 12; D gene: -; CDR3 DNA: TGTGCCAGCAGCTCGCCCCGGGGTAACGCTTTCTTT; CDR3 protein: CASSSPRGNAFF
J gene: TRBJ1-4; clone size: few; V gene: TRBV6-1; CDR3 length: 14; D gene: TRBD1; CDR3 DNA: TGTGCCAGCAGTATGGGACAGGGGCATGAAAAACTGTTTTTT; CDR3 protein: CASSMGQGHEKLFF